This T cell receptor (beta chain) was documented in a study of T cells in Graves' hyperthyroidism and ophthalmopathy. Broader study findings: The model forecast ophthalmopathy, anticipating it by a median roughly 6 months before onset.

The CDR3 regions of TCR beta were amplified from RNA transcripts. The primer set for the first-round RT-PCR of the TCR CDR3 was HTBI. TCRdb reprocessed the multiplex PCR reads via MiXCR and lists one record per CDR3 protein. The sample lists around 190,000 distinct CDR3 sequences; 17% were seen once. Concerning this clonotype itself: Its antigen remains unknown.

Per the germline V gene, CDR1 is SGHRS and CDR2 is YFSETQ. The V gene lost 1 base and the J gene lost 3 bases, with 13 bases spanning the gap. The CDR3 runs to 15 residues. The specimen was blood. J is TRBJ1-1 and V is TRBV5-1; D is ambiguous. The TCR comes from a woman aged 50 to 60 with Graves' hyperthyroidism. The CDR3 reads CASSLRAIADTEAFF. CDR3 sequence (DNA): TGCGCCAGCAGCTTGAGGGCCATAGCGGACACTGAAGCTTTCTTT.